This is a list of T cell receptor beta chains from one sample in a study of T-cell memory formation after mild COVID-19. Via MiXCR, TCRdb re-called the 5' RACE reads, giving one row per CDR3 protein. The table includes 250,000 to 350,000 distinct CDR3 sequences, just under 20% detected once. Sequencing used PBMCs or a T cell subset sorted from them (not recorded which). These receptors were obtained from a man aged 18 to 29 who had mild COVID-19 (a few samples of this study predate the infection). Cell type and time point are not known. The conserved cysteine and the conserved F or W are not part of the CDR3 here.

V	J	CDR3
TRBV7-9	TRBJ2-1	ASSGSGTGSRYEQF
TRBV28	TRBJ2-3	ASRDRGLRDTQY
TRBV15	TRBJ2-1	ATSRDSGRNEQF
TRBV25-1	TRBJ1-2	ASSETQGRGYT
TRBV6-2/TRBV6-3	TRBJ1-1	ASTNLGPGAGTEAF
TRBV29-1	TRBJ2-7	SVAAGQGAYEQY
TRBV7-9	TRBJ1-2	ASSPVGGGGYT
TRBV7-2	TRBJ2-7	ASSPRPFYEQY
TRBV12-3/TRBV12-4	TRBJ1-2	ASSRRDRGGYGYT
TRBV5-6	TRBJ2-1	ASSSPGGGQF
TRBV24-1	TRBJ1-1	ATSVAGKNTEAF
TRBV11-2	TRBJ2-3	ASSLGRGMGRKTDTQY
TRBV10-2	TRBJ1-6	ASSPGTANSPLH
TRBV6-5	TRBJ1-1	ASRGNAGQGVFNTEAF
TRBV12-3/TRBV12-4	TRBJ2-7	ASSLGTANYEQY
TRBV20-1	TRBJ2-5	SARAGQGRWDQY
TRBV4-1	TRBJ2-5	ASSQEGTGEETQY
TRBV27	TRBJ2-7	ASSIQDGRWAEQY
TRBV5-1	TRBJ1-1	ASSLVRGSSEAF